A selection of T cell receptor beta chains follows, all from one sample in a study of control samples from healthy donors and cancer patients. Data came from immunoSEQ multiplex PCR; TCRdb stores just in-frame clones and leaves some out. The sample contains 150,000 to 180,000 clones, over 85% of which appear only once. The sequenced material came from blood. The receptor set was obtained from a man between 40 and 49 years old in good health. The CDR3 runs from the conserved cysteine through the conserved F or W. Each record gives: J gene, V gene, D gene, clone size, CDR3 protein, CDR3 DNA. A D gene is named only where the DNA matches it firmly. Not all rows give a size; the values are once, few, many and, for expanded clones, a class.

J: TRBJ2-7
V: TRBV5-1
D: .
size: .
CDR3: CASSGMGNYEQYF
DNA: TGCGCCAGCAGCGGGATGGGGAACTACGAGCAGTACTTC

J: TRBJ1-2
V: TRBV29-1
D: .
size: .
CDR3: CSVVVLGGYTF
DNA: TGCAGCGTTGTAGTCCTCGGGGGCTACACCTTC

J: TRBJ2-7
V: TRBV19
D: TRBD1
size: .
CDR3: CASSIRTGTVYEQYF
DNA: TGTGCCAGTAGTATCCGAACCGGGACAGTCTACGAGCAGTACTTC

J: TRBJ2-2
V: TRBV5-4
D: TRBD1
size: once
CDR3: CASRKTGAGELFF
DNA: TGTGCCAGCAGAAAAACAGGGGCCGGGGAGCTGTTTTTT

J: TRBJ2-7
V: TRBV29-1
D: .
size: .
CDR3: CSVAVTGRRDEQYF
DNA: TGCAGCGTTGCCGTAACGGGTCGTCGCGACGAGCAGTACTTC

J: TRBJ1-2
V: TRBV28
D: TRBD1
size: .
CDR3: CASGTGQGVKGYTF
DNA: TGTGCCAGCGGAACGGGACAGGGGGTGAAGGGCTACACCTTC

J: TRBJ2-7
V: TRBV28
D: .
size: .
CDR3: CASSFSGYEQYF
DNA: TGTGCCAGCAGTTTTTCGGGTTACGAGCAGTACTTC

J: TRBJ2-2
V: TRBV9
D: TRBD1
size: .
CDR3: CASSVGQGRAGELFF
DNA: TGTGCCAGCAGCGTGGGACAGGGGAGGGCCGGGGAGCTGTTTTTT

J: TRBJ2-3
V: TRBV5-1
D: TRBD1
size: .
CDR3: CASSLAGTGRDTQYF
DNA: TGCGCCAGCAGCTTGGCCGGGACAGGGCGAGATACGCAGTATTTT

J: TRBJ1-2
V: TRBV6-4
D: .
size: .
CDR3: CASSGRQSANYGYTF
DNA: TGTGCCAGCAGCGGGCGGCAGTCTGCGAACTATGGCTACACCTTC

J: TRBJ1-2
V: TRBV20-1
D: .
size: .
CDR3: CSASALGGRWAGAGYGYTF
DNA: TGCAGTGCTAGTGCGTTGGGCGGACGGTGGGCGGGGGCTGGATATGGCTACACCTTC

J: TRBJ1-3
V: TRBV27
D: .
size: once
CDR3: CASSLKGGLINTIYF
DNA: TGTGCCAGCAGTTTAAAGGGCGGACTAATAAACACCATATATTTT

J: TRBJ1-5
V: TRBV28
D: .
size: .
CDR3: CASRPTPAPNQPQHF
DNA: TGTGCCAGCAGGCCAACCCCGGCCCCCAATCAGCCCCAGCATTTT

J: TRBJ1-2
V: TRBV4-1
D: TRBD1
size: once
CDR3: CASSQEGGRIIRGYTF
DNA: TGCGCCAGCAGCCAAGAAGGGGGCAGGATCATCCGTGGCTACACCTTC

J: TRBJ1-5
V: TRBV15
D: .
size: .
CDR3: CATSRDGANQPQHF
DNA: TGTGCCACCAGCAGGGACGGGGCGAATCAGCCCCAGCATTTT

J: TRBJ1-1
V: TRBV5-1
D: .
size: .
CDR3: CASSLAQLNTEAFF
DNA: TGCGCCAGCAGCTTGGCTCAATTGAACACTGAAGCTTTCTTT

J: TRBJ2-5
V: TRBV11-2
D: .
size: once
CDR3: CASSFGGETQYF
DNA: TGTGCCAGCAGCTTCGGCGGTGAGACCCAGTACTTC

J: TRBJ1-1
V: TRBV28
D: TRBD1
size: .
CDR3: CAADTGTGVAFF
DNA: TGTGCCGCGGACACCGGGACAGGGGTAGCTTTCTTT

J: TRBJ1-1
V: TRBV6-6
D: TRBD1
size: once
CDR3: CASTDSQGARDTEAFF
DNA: TGTGCCAGCACCGACTCCCAGGGGGCGCGGGACACTGAAGCTTTCTTT

J: TRBJ1-1
V: TRBV6-5
D: TRBD1
size: .
CDR3: CASRATGGGGEAFF
DNA: TGTGCCAGCAGGGCGACAGGGGGCGGGGGTGAAGCTTTCTTT

J: TRBJ2-1
V: TRBV7-9
D: .
size: .
CDR3: CASSLPDLAPGRSYNEQFF
DNA: TGTGCCAGCAGCTTACCGGACTTGGCCCCAGGACGCTCCTACAATGAGCAGTTCTTC

J: TRBJ1-1
V: TRBV29-1
D: .
size: .
CDR3: CSVEVPNTEAFF
DNA: TGCAGCGTGGAGGTCCCGAACACTGAAGCTTTCTTT

J: TRBJ2-7
V: TRBV7-3
D: TRBD2
size: .
CDR3: CASSSTGTSEQYF
DNA: TGTGCCAGCAGCTCTACCGGGACTAGCGAGCAGTACTTC

J: TRBJ2-7
V: TRBV7-2
D: TRBD2
size: .
CDR3: CASSSTSGGSYEQYF
DNA: TGTGCCAGCAGCTCCACTAGCGGGGGCTCCTACGAGCAGTACTTC

J: TRBJ1-4
V: TRBV19
D: TRBD1
size: .
CDR3: CASSGGQADNEKLFF
DNA: TGTGCCAGTAGTGGCGGACAGGCCGACAATGAAAAACTGTTTTTT

J: TRBJ1-3
V: TRBV18
D: .
size: .
CDR3: CASSPYTGDSGNTIYF
DNA: TGTGCCAGCTCACCTTATACGGGGGACTCTGGAAACACCATATATTTT

J: TRBJ2-7
V: TRBV5-4
D: TRBD1
size: .
CDR3: CASSPRTGAYEQYF
DNA: TGTGCCAGCAGCCCTAGGACAGGGGCCTACGAGCAGTACTTC

J: TRBJ1-2
V: TRBV6-5
D: TRBD1
size: .
CDR3: CASSLRQGHGYTF
DNA: TGTGCCAGCAGCCTCCGACAGGGTCATGGCTACACCTTC

J: TRBJ1-2
V: TRBV7-9
D: TRBD1
size: .
CDR3: CASSARQGANYGYTF
DNA: TGTGCCAGCAGCGCCCGACAGGGGGCAAACTATGGCTACACCTTC

J: TRBJ1-4
V: TRBV5-1
D: TRBD1
size: .
CDR3: CASSRQGDPTSEKLFF
DNA: TGCGCCAGCAGCAGACAGGGGGACCCCACCTCGGAAAAACTGTTTTTT

J: TRBJ1-3
V: TRBV9
D: TRBD1
size: .
CDR3: CASSLEGQGSGNTIYF
DNA: TGTGCCAGCAGCCTAGAGGGACAGGGTTCTGGAAACACCATATATTTT

J: TRBJ2-4
V: TRBV18
D: .
size: .
CDR3: CASSPQASRAKNIQYF
DNA: TGTGCCAGCTCACCGCAAGCCTCCAGAGCCAAAAACATTCAGTACTTC

J: TRBJ2-3
V: TRBV11-2
D: .
size: .
CDR3: CASSLIGGMGGTDTQYF
DNA: TGTGCCAGCAGCTTAATAGGGGGGATGGGGGGCACAGATACGCAGTATTTT

J: TRBJ1-1
V: TRBV7-2
D: .
size: .
CDR3: CASSRRGSTEAFF
DNA: TGTGCCAGCAGCCGGAGGGGCAGCACTGAAGCTTTCTTT

J: TRBJ1-2
V: TRBV27
D: .
size: .
CDR3: CASSRNTYTGGYTF
DNA: TGTGCCAGCAGCCGAAATACCTACACGGGGGGCTACACCTTC

J: TRBJ1-2
V: TRBV24-1
D: .
size: .
CDR3: CATSDSGPGNYGYTF
DNA: TGTGCCACCAGTGATTCAGGGCCGGGAAACTATGGCTACACCTTC

J: TRBJ2-1
V: TRBV27
D: .
size: .
CDR3: CASTSGLSSYNEQFF
DNA: TGTGCCAGCACTTCTGGGCTGAGCTCCTACAATGAGCAGTTCTTC

J: TRBJ1-4
V: TRBV21-1
D: .
size: .
CDR3: CASSNSCVSVSDEKLFF
DNA: TGTGCCAGCAGCAACTCCTGTGTCTCAGTAAGTGACGAAAAACTGTTTTTT

J: TRBJ2-7
V: TRBV6-5
D: TRBD2
size: .
CDR3: CASSPGLGVGYEQYF
DNA: TGTGCCAGCAGCCCCGGACTAGGGGTGGGGTACGAGCAGTACTTC

J: TRBJ2-1
V: TRBV29-1
D: .
size: .
CDR3: CSVEGLARNEQFF
DNA: TGCAGCGTTGAAGGGCTAGCGAGGAATGAGCAGTTCTTC

J: TRBJ2-1
V: TRBV19
D: .
size: .
CDR3: CASSVQVYNEQFF
DNA: TGTGCCAGTAGTGTACAGGTATACAATGAGCAGTTCTTC

J: TRBJ2-5
V: TRBV5-5
D: .
size: .
CDR3: CASSRKGVWETQYF
DNA: TGTGCCAGCAGCCGGAAAGGGGTTTGGGAGACCCAGTACTTC

J: TRBJ1-2
V: TRBV28
D: .
size: .
CDR3: CASSLVRPAPNYGYTF
DNA: TGTGCCAGCAGTTTAGTCCGGCCTGCTCCTAACTATGGCTACACCTTC

J: TRBJ1-2
V: TRBV7-9
D: .
size: .
CDR3: CASSSQGGDYGYTF
DNA: TGTGCCAGCAGCTCCCAGGGTGGCGACTATGGCTACACCTTC

J: TRBJ2-2
V: TRBV30
D: .
size: .
CDR3: CAWSLHAGHGELFF
DNA: TGTGCCTGGAGTCTCCATGCGGGGCACGGGGAGCTGTTTTTT

J: TRBJ2-1
V: TRBV27
D: .
size: .
CDR3: CASSLMTNNEQFF
DNA: TGTGCCAGCAGTTTAATGACGAACAATGAGCAGTTCTTC

J: TRBJ2-7
V: TRBV5-1
D: .
size: .
CDR3: CASGLGTGALVDEQYF
DNA: TGCGCCAGCGGGCTTGGTACCGGGGCCCTCGTGGACGAGCAGTACTTC

J: TRBJ1-2
V: TRBV6-5
D: .
size: .
CDR3: CASRGLWGSNYGYTF
DNA: TGTGCCAGCAGGGGCCTTTGGGGCTCTAACTATGGCTACACCTTC

J: TRBJ2-7
V: TRBV10-1
D: .
size: .
CDR3: CASSESGVEQYF
DNA: TGCGCCAGCAGTGAATCGGGGGTCGAGCAGTACTTC

J: TRBJ1-2
V: TRBV30
D: TRBD1
size: .
CDR3: CAWSVWTGGPWGYTF
DNA: TGTGCCTGGAGTGTCTGGACAGGAGGTCCGTGGGGCTACACCTTC

J: TRBJ2-7
V: TRBV4-2
D: TRBD1
size: .
CDR3: CASSQDRPPYYEQYF
DNA: TGTGCCAGCAGCCAGGACAGGCCTCCCTACTACGAGCAGTACTTC

J: TRBJ1-2
V: TRBV7-2
D: TRBD1
size: .
CDR3: CASSLDRGYYGYTF
DNA: TGTGCCAGCAGCTTAGACAGGGGGTACTATGGCTACACCTTC

J: TRBJ1-2
V: TRBV6-5
D: TRBD1
size: .
CDR3: CATRDRALNYGYTF
DNA: TGTGCCACCCGGGACAGGGCGCTTAACTATGGCTACACCTTC

J: TRBJ1-2
V: TRBV7-2
D: .
size: .
CDR3: CASSLEGVGYGYTF
DNA: TGTGCCAGCAGCTTAGAGGGGGTAGGCTATGGCTACACCTTC

J: TRBJ2-7
V: TRBV7-8
D: .
size: .
CDR3: CASSLDRTYEQYF
DNA: TGTGCCAGCAGCTTGGACCGGACCTACGAGCAGTACTTC